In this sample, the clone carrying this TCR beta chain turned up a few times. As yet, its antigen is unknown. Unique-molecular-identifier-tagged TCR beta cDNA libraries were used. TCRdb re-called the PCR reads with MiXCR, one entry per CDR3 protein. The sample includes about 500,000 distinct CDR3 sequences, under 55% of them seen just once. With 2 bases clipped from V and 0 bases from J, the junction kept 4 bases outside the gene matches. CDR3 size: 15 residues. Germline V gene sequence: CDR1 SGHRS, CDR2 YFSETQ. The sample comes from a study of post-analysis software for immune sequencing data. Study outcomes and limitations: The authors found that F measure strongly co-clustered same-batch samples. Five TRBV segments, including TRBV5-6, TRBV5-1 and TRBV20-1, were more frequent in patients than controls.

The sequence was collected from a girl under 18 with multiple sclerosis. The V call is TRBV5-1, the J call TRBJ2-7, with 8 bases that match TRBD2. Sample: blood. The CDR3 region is CASSFVAGSSYEQYF. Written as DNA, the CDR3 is TGCGCCAGCAGCTTCGTAGCGGGAAGCTCCTACGAGCAGTACTTC.